The 13 T cell receptor beta chains below come from one sample, sequenced in a study of blood T cell repertoires in COVID-19. Assay used: immunoSEQ multiplex PCR; TCRdb lists only in-frame clones, some missing. Of roughly 400,000 clones in the sample, around 87% were seen once. Material: PBMCs or T cells enriched from blood (not recorded which). These receptors were collected from a man aged 30-40 years who had recovered from COVID-19.

This chain connects TRBV10-2 to TRBJ2-7; 9 positions match TRBD2. V shed 0 bases, J shed 3 bases, and the junction held 3 bases outside the gene matches. Per germline, CDR1 WSHSY and CDR2 SAAADI. The CDR3 extends over 15 amino acids. CDR3 sequence: CASSESPSGDYEQYF. The CDR3 DNA is TGCGCCAGCAGTGAGTCCCCTAGCGGGGACTACGAGCAGTACTTC.

CDR3 sequence reads: CASIRTAGRDGYTF. In nucleotides, the CDR3 is TGTGCCAGCATCCGGACAGCAGGACGCGATGGCTACACCTTC. The V call is TRBV28, the J call TRBJ1-2, with TRBD1 as a possible D gene (6 bases). V lost 7 bases, J lost 6 bases, and 18 bases lay in between. Germline lookup yields CDR1 MDHEN and CDR2 SYDVKM. The CDR3 totals 14 residues.

J is TRBJ2-3 and V is TRBV7-2; maybe TRBD2 (7 bases). The V and J ends lost 4 bases and 6 bases respectively, with 17 bases between them. The V gene's germline CDR1 is SGHTA and CDR2 FQGNSA. The CDR3 runs 15 residues. The CDR3 nucleotides read TGTGCCAGCAGCTGGAATGTAGGGGGGGGCGATACGCAGTATTTT. This translates into CASSWNVGGGDTQYF. Looking up the rest from reference TRBV7-2 and TRBJ2-3 gives the full variable domain: GAGVSQSPSNKVTEKGKDVELRCDPISGHTALYWYRQSLGQGLEFLIYFQGNSAPDKSGLPSDRFSAERTGGSVSTLTIQRTQQEDSAVYLCASSWNVGGGDTQYFGPGTRLTVL.

Concerning this clone itself: The junction departs from the called germline gene at one end, perhaps through a read error. The chain recombines TRBV9 with TRBJ2-2; 8 nucleotides line up with TRBD1. The V gene's germline CDR1 is SGDLS and CDR2 YYNGEE. The CDR3 length is 16 residues. The CDR3: CASSAPGQAITEELFF. In DNA, the CDR3 is TGTGCCAGCAGCGCCCCGGGACAGGCGATAACCGAGGAGCTGTTTTTT.

The chain uses TRBV11-2 and TRBJ1-2; a possible D gene is TRBD1 (6 bases). Trimming shortened V by 3 bases and J by 4 bases, and 12 bases separated the two germline ends. Germline CDR1 reads SGHAT; CDR2 reads FQNNGV. This CDR3 spans 14 amino acids. The CDR3 DNA follows: TGTGCCAGCAGCTTTACAGGGAGCCTCTATGGCTACACCTTC. Translated: CASSFTGSLYGYTF.

Only a few counts were recorded for this clone. This chain uses TRBV6-5 with TRBJ2-2, with TRBD1 matching 8 bases. Germline V gene lookup returns CDR1 MNHEY and CDR2 SVGAGI. Trimming cost V 6 bases and J 4 bases; bases outside gene matches: 4. The CDR3 is 14 residues long. The CDR3 sequence is CASRYRGFTGELFF. CDR3 DNA sequence: TGTGCCAGCAGGTACAGGGGGTTCACCGGGGAGCTGTTTTTT.

The chain joins TRBV5-5 to TRBJ1-1, with 9 bases lining up with TRBD1. Per the germline V gene, CDR1 is SGHKS and CDR2 is YYEKEE (reference sequence). With 0 bases clipped from V and 5 bases from J, the junction kept 8 bases outside the gene matches. This CDR3 contains 16 residues. CDR3 nucleotides: TGTGCCAGCAGCTTGGGACCCGGGACAGGGCGAACTGAAGCTTTCTTT. It codes for CASSLGPGTGRTEAFF. Supplemented by reference TRBV5-5 and TRBJ1-1, the full variable domain reads DAGVTQSPTHLIKTRGQQVTLRCSPISGHKSVSWYQQVLGQGPQFIFQYYEKEERGRGNFPDRFSARQFPNYSSELNVNALLLGDSALYLCASSLGPGTGRTEAFFGQGTRLTVV.

The chain links TRBV18 to TRBJ2-1; no definite D call. The CDR3 consists of 16 residues. Germline V gene sequence: CDR1 KGHSH, CDR2 LQKENI. Trimming cost V 3 bases and J 6 bases, with 18 bases left between them. The CDR3 sequence is CASSPQIPRLFNEQFF. In DNA, the CDR3 is TGTGCCAGCTCACCCCAGATTCCCCGACTGTTCAATGAGCAGTTCTTC.

V and J are TRBV9 and TRBJ2-7, with D tentatively TRBD2 (6 bases). V was trimmed by 4 bases and J by 2 bases, leaving 19 bases between them. Germline V gene data show CDR1 as SGDLS and CDR2 as YYNGEE. The CDR3 extends over 16 amino acids. Here the CDR3 reads CASSPRGGTGPYEQYF. Here the CDR3 DNA reads TGTGCCAGCAGCCCGAGAGGAGGGACTGGACCCTACGAGCAGTACTTC. Combining the CDR3 with reference TRBV9 and TRBJ2-7 gives the whole variable domain DSGVTQTPKHLITATGQRVTLRCSPRSGDLSVYWYQQSLDQGLQFLIQYYNGEERAKGNILERFSAQQFPDLHSELNLSSLELGDSALYFCASSPRGGTGPYEQYFGPGTRLTVT.

The CDR3 loop reads CSVSGRTGAPYEQYF. In DNA form, the CDR3 reads TGCAGCGTGAGTGGCAGGACAGGGGCACCCTACGAGCAGTACTTC. The genes are TRBV29-1 and TRBJ2-7; 9 nucleotides align to TRBD1. This CDR3 spans 15 amino acids. CDR1 and CDR2 (germline): SQVTM, ANQGSEA. V trimming: 6 bases; J trimming: 2 bases; junction bases outside the gene matches: 11.

The chain couples TRBV2 to TRBJ2-2, with TRBD1 as a possible D gene (6 bases). CDR3 length equals 14 residues. The V end lost 7 bases, the J end lost 0 bases, and 9 bases lay between the germline ends. CDR1 is SNHLY, CDR2 FYNNEI, per germline. The CDR3 is CASKGTPNTGELFF. The CDR3 DNA follows: TGTGCCAGCAAGGGGACACCGAACACCGGGGAGCTGTTTTTT.

This clone was counted only a few times. The DNA of the CDR3 is TGTGCCAGCGCCCAAGGGACAGGGAATTTCGGCGAGCAGTACTTC. Amino acid sequence: CASAQGTGNFGEQYF. The V call is TRBV27, the J call TRBJ2-7; 9 bases are a match to TRBD1. The germline V gene has CDR1 MNHEY and CDR2 SMNVEV (reference sequence). The ends lost 8 bases at V and 6 bases at J; junction bases unmatched: 14. The CDR3 sequence is 15 residues long.

This chain connects TRBV30 to TRBJ2-7, with a tentative D call TRBD2 (5 bases). V lost 1 base and J 5 bases, leaving 12 bases between the germline ends. This CDR3 is built from 13 residues. Germline CDR1 and CDR2: GTSNPN and SVGIG (reference sequence). CDR3 loop: CAWSAGFSDEQYF. The CDR3 coding sequence is TGTGCCTGGAGTGCGGGGTTTTCCGACGAGCAGTACTTC.